These 14 T cell receptor beta chains were all obtained from the same sample, sequenced in a study of cytomegalovirus exposure and HLA in healthy donors (dated by TCRdb to the late 2010s). The method was the immunoSEQ multiplex PCR assay. For the multiplex PCR, a mixture combining 60 forward primers for TCR Vbeta segments and 13 reverse primers for TCR Jbeta segments was used. This is the immuneACCESS table as TCRdb keeps it, with only in-frame sequences that have V and J called. A part of the clones is gone; compared with another copy, unresolved V genes explain less than half, and the rest is unexplained. The sample has some 190,000 clones on record, roughly 85% of them singletons. Clones ranked in the top ten supply 1% of the sample. The sample consisted of PBMCs. The receptors derive from a boy between 2 and 10 years old in good health and CMV-seronegative.

Only a few counts were recorded for this clone. The CDR3 sequence is CASSDLSHVEAFF. The CDR3 DNA follows: TGTGCCAGCAGCGATCTTAGCCATGTCGAAGCTTTCTTT. The V and J genes are TRBV6-1 and TRBJ1-1; D is undetermined. Germline CDR1 is MNHNS and CDR2 is SASEGT. V lost 6 bases and J 8 bases, leaving 16 bases between the germline ends. The CDR3 length is 13 residues.

The chain recombines TRBV5-1 with TRBJ2-3, with a tentative D call TRBD2 (6 bases). Trimming took 7 bases from V and 5 from J, leaving 17 bases between them. The CDR3 spans 14 residues. Germline CDR1 and CDR2: SGHRS and YFSETQ. The DNA for the CDR3 is TGCGCCAGCGTCGAAGGCGGGAATCGAGATACGCAGTATTTT. Amino acid sequence: CASVEGGNRDTQYF. Looking up the rest from reference TRBV5-1 and TRBJ2-3 gives the full variable domain: KAGVTQTPRYLIKTRGQQVTLSCSPISGHRSVSWYQQTPGQGLQFLFEYFSETQRNKGNFPGRFSGRQFSNSRSEMNVSTLELGDSALYLCASVEGGNRDTQYFGPGTRLTVL.

This chain uses TRBV9 with TRBJ2-1; tentative D call: TRBD2 (6 bases). Germline V lookup: CDR1 SGDLS, CDR2 YYNGEE. V was clipped by 0 bases and J by 6 bases, with 25 bases between them. The CDR3 has 19 residues. The CDR3 DNA reads as TGTGCCAGCAGCGTAGGGGGAGCACTAGAGGCGGGATTCTTCAATGAGCAGTTCTTC. Translated, it gives CASSVGGALEAGFFNEQFF.

The genes are TRBV6-1 and TRBJ2-1; D is possibly TRBD1 (6 bases). V lost 5 bases and J lost 6, with 17 bases in between. The CDR3 length is 15 residues. Per the germline V gene, CDR1 is MNHNS and CDR2 is SASEGT. CDR3 in amino acids: CASSQGTGLRNEQFF. The CDR3, as DNA: TGTGCCAGCAGTCAAGGCACAGGGCTTCGCAATGAGCAGTTCTTC.

This chain uses TRBV29-1 with TRBJ1-4; 7 bases fit TRBD1. The CDR3 loop spans 13 amino acids. The ends lost 7 bases at V and 5 bases at J; junction bases unmatched: 7. Germline V CDR1 and CDR2: SQVTM, ANQGSEA. CDR3 loop: CSAEGAENEKLFF. The CDR3 DNA sequence: TGCAGCGCAGAGGGGGCTGAAAATGAAAAACTGTTTTTT.

This chain connects TRBV7-8 to TRBJ1-3; a possible D gene is TRBD1 (6 bases). The CDR3 is made up of 16 amino acids. Germline V gene sequence: CDR1 SGHVS, CDR2 FQNEAQ. Trimming removed 5 bases from V and 4 bases from J, with 18 bases in between. The CDR3 here is CASSPARGGAGNTIYF. The CDR3 DNA reads as TGTGCCAGCAGCCCCGCCCGAGGGGGGGCCGGAAACACCATATATTTT.

CDR3 amino acids: CASSLGPGQETQYF. As DNA, the CDR3 is TGTGCCAGCAGTTTAGGCCCAGGTCAAGAGACCCAGTACTTC. This sequence joins TRBV28 and TRBJ2-5; D is unclear. CDR1 is MDHEN and CDR2 is SYDVKM in the germline V gene. This CDR3 spans 14 amino acids. V was clipped by 2 bases and J by 2 bases, with 9 bases between them.

The V gene is TRBV13, the J gene TRBJ2-3; a weak D match, TRBD2 (6 bases). Per germline, CDR1 PRHDT and CDR2 FYEKMQ (reference sequence). Trimming took 2 bases from V and 5 from J, leaving 20 bases between them. The CDR3 totals 17 residues. CDR3 sequence (DNA): TGTGCCAGCAGCTTAAGGGTCGGGAGCCCAAGGGGAGATACGCAGTATTTT. Its protein product is CASSLRVGSPRGDTQYF.

The V call is TRBV15, the J call TRBJ2-7; D may be TRBD1 (5 bases). The CDR3 runs 15 residues. Germline V gene lookup returns CDR1 LNHNV and CDR2 YYDKDF (reference sequence). Trimming shortened V by 3 bases and J by 6 bases, and 18 bases separated the two germline ends. The CDR3 DNA reads TGTGCCACCAGCAGGACCGATACAGGTTTCCGCGAGCAGTACTTC. Protein sequence: CATSRTDTGFREQYF. The whole variable domain, remainder taken from reference TRBV15 and TRBJ2-7, is DAMVIQNPRYQVTQFGKPVTLSCSQTLNHNVMYWYQQKSSQAPKLLFHYYDKDFNNEADTPDNFQSRRPNTSFCFLDIRSPGLGDTAMYLCATSRTDTGFREQYFGPGTRLTVT.

The chain combines TRBV2 with TRBJ2-7; weak D call: TRBD2 (5 bases). Germline CDR1 and CDR2: SNHLY and FYNNEI. V was cut by 3 bases and J by 7 bases, with 10 bases left in between. This CDR3 has 12 amino acids. The CDR3 coding sequence is TGTGCCAGCAGTGACTCCCGGAGGGAGCAGTACTTC. It specifies CASSDSRREQYF.

The V call is TRBV5-1, the J call TRBJ1-4; 10 bases fit TRBD1. Germline loops: CDR1 SGHRS, CDR2 YFSETQ. CDR3 size: 14 residues. Trimming at V came to 4 bases and at J to 8 bases, leaving 5 bases not matched to a gene. The CDR3 bases are TGCGCCAGCAGCCCGGACAGGGGGAACGAAAAACTGTTTTTT. Residues: CASSPDRGNEKLFF.

The V call is TRBV19, the J call TRBJ2-7; 7 nucleotides line up with TRBD2. The junction had 3 bases not matched to a gene; V was cut back by 3 bases and J by 4 bases. Germline loops: CDR1 LNHDA, CDR2 SQIVND (reference sequence). This CDR3 is built from 13 residues. CDR3: CASSMGGGYEQYF. The CDR3 DNA reads as TGTGCCAGTAGTATGGGGGGAGGGTACGAGCAGTACTTC.

The chain couples TRBV20-1 to TRBJ2-7; D is possibly TRBD1 (5 bases). The V end lost 6 bases, the J end lost 3 bases, and 9 bases lay between the germline ends. The CDR3 sequence is 11 residues long. The V gene's germline CDR1 is DFQATT and CDR2 SNEGSKA (reference sequence). CDR3 in amino acids: CSAGDYYEQYV. DNA for the CDR3: TGCAGTGCAGGGGATTACTACGAGCAGTACGTC.

J is TRBJ2-2 and V is TRBV10-3, with no clear D. The CDR3 is made up of 15 amino acids. Germline V gene sequence: CDR1 ENHRY, CDR2 SYGVKD. Trimming removed 3 bases at V and 4 bases at J, with 12 bases between. CDR3: CAISDWLPGTGELFF. The DNA of the CDR3 is TGTGCCATCAGTGATTGGTTACCGGGCACCGGGGAGCTGTTTTTT.